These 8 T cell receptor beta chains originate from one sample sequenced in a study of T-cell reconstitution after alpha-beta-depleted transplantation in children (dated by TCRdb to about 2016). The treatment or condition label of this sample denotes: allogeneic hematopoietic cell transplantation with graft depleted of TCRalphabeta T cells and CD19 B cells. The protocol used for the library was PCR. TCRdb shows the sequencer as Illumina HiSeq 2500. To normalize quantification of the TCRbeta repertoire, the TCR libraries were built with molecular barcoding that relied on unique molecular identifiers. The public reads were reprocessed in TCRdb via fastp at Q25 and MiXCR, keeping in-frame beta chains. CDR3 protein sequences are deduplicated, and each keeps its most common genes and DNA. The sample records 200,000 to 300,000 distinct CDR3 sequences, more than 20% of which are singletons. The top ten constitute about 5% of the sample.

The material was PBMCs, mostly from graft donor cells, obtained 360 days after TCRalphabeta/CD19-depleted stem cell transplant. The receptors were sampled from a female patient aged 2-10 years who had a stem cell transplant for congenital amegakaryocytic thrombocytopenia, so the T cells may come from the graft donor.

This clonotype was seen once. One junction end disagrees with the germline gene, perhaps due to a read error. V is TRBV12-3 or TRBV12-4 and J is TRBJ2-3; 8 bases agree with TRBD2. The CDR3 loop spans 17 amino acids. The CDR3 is CASSFGLAGRSTDTRYF. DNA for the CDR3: TGTGCCAGCAGTTTCGGATTAGCGGGGAGAAGCACAGATACGCGGTATTTT.

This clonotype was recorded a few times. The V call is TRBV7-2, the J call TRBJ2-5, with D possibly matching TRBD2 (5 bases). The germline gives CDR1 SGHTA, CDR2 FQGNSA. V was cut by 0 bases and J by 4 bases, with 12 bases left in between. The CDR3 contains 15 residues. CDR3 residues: CASSLAGSEGETQYF. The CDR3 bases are TGTGCCAGCAGCTTAGCTGGTAGTGAGGGAGAGACCCAGTACTTC.

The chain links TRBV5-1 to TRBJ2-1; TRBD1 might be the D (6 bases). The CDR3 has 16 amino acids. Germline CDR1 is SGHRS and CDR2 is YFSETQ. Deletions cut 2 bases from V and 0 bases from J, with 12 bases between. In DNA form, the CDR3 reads TGCGCCAGCAGCTTTCGGACAGCAGGCTCCTACAATGAGCAGTTCTTC. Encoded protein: CASSFRTAGSYNEQFF.

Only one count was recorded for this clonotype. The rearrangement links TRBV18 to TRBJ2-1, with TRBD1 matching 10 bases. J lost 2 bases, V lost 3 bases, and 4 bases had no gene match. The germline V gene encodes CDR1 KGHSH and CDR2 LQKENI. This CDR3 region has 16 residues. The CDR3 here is CASSPRDRGTYNEQFF. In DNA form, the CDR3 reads TGTGCCAGCTCACCTAGGGACAGGGGAACCTACAATGAGCAGTTCTTC.

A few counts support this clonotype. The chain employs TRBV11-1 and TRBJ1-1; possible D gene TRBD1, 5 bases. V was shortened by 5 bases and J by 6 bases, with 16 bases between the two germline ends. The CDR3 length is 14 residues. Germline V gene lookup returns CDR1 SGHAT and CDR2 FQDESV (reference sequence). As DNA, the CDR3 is TGTGCCAGCAGCCCGACCAGGGAGTTTCCTGAAGCTTTCTTT. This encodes CASSPTREFPEAFF.

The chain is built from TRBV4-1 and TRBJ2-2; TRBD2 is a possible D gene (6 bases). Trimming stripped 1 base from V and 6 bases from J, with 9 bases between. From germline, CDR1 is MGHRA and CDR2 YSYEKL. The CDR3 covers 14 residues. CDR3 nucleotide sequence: TGCGCCAGCAGCCAAGCCGGGGAGGCCGGGGAGCTGTTTTTT. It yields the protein CASSQAGEAGELFF.

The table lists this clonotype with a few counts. As DNA, the CDR3 is TGTGCCAGCAGCTTAGGTCTAGCGGGAGACACAGATACGCAGTATTTT. Translated: CASSLGLAGDTDTQYF. V usage is TRBV7-7 and J usage is TRBJ2-3; the match to TRBD2 covers 10 bases. Germline CDR1 is SSHAT and CDR2 is FNYEAQ (reference sequence). CDR3 length equals 16 residues. Trimming at V came to 1 base and at J to 2 bases, leaving 3 bases not matched to a gene.

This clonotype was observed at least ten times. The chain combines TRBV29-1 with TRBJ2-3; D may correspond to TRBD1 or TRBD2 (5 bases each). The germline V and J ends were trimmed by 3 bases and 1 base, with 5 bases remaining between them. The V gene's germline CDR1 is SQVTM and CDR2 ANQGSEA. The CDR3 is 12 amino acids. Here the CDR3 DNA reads TGCAGCGTTGAGGGGGGCACAGATACGCAGTATTTT. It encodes CSVEGGTDTQYF.